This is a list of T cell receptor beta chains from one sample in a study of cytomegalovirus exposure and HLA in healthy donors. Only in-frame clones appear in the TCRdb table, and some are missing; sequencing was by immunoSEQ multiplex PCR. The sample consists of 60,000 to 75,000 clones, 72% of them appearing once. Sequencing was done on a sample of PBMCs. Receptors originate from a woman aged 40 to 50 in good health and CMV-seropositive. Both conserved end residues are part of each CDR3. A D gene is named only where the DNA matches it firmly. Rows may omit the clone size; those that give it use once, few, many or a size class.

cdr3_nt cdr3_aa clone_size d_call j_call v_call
TGTGCCAGCAGCTTGCAGGGGGTGTACACCGGGGAGCTGTTTTTT CASSLQGVYTGELFF NA TRBD1 TRBJ2-2 TRBV5-4
TGTGCCAGCAGTCAGCAAGAGACCCAGTACTTC CASSQQETQYF few NA TRBJ2-5 TRBV7-9
TGTGCCAGCAGTTTAGGATTCGGCGGAGAGACCCAGTACTTC CASSLGFGGETQYF once NA TRBJ2-5 TRBV25-1
TGTGCCAGCAGCCAAGGAGGGCTCGATGGCTACACCTTC CASSQGGLDGYTF NA NA TRBJ1-2 TRBV11-3
TGTGCCAGCAGCACCGGACAGGGCTCCTACGAGCAGTACTTC CASSTGQGSYEQYF NA TRBD1 TRBJ2-7 TRBV9
TGTGCTAGCAGCGCAGGGTCTGGTTATAATGAAAAACTGTTTTTT CASSAGSGYNEKLFF few NA TRBJ1-4 TRBV7-7
TGTGCCAGCAGCGTAGCCGGCAGGGTAGGGACTGAAGCTTTCTTT CASSVAGRVGTEAFF NA NA TRBJ1-1 TRBV9
TGTGCCACCAGCAGAGTTAGCGGGGGGGAAGAGACCCAGTACTTC CATSRVSGGEETQYF NA TRBD2 TRBJ2-5 TRBV15
TGTGCCAGCAGCTTAGACGGCTACGAGCAGTACTTC CASSLDGYEQYF NA NA TRBJ2-7 TRBV11-3
TGTGCCAGCAGCTTCCACCAAGAGACCCAGTACTTC CASSFHQETQYF NA NA TRBJ2-5 TRBV6-5
TGTGCCAGCAGCTTAGGAATGGGGGCTACTCTAAATTCACCCCTCCACTTT CASSLGMGATLNSPLHF NA NA TRBJ1-6 TRBV5-6
TGTGCCAGCGGATCTAGCGGGGGCTTCCCTTCCAATGAGCAGTTCTTC CASGSSGGFPSNEQFF NA TRBD2 TRBJ2-1 TRBV11-2
TGTGCCAGCAGCTCTGAGGGCTTCCACGGCTACACCTTC CASSSEGFHGYTF NA NA TRBJ1-2 TRBV13
TGCGCCAGCAGCTTGGACCGGCAGGGAGGCGGCTACACCTTC CASSLDRQGGGYTF NA NA TRBJ1-2 TRBV5-1
TGCGCCAGCAGCGACCGCGGGACAGGGGGAATAGCCAAAAACATTCAGTACTTC CASSDRGTGGIAKNIQYF once TRBD1 TRBJ2-4 TRBV5-1
TGTGCCTGGAGTGCCGGGACAGGGGGCTTCTATAATTCACCCCTCCACTTT CAWSAGTGGFYNSPLHF NA TRBD1 TRBJ1-6 TRBV30
TGTGCCAGCAGTGAATTGGACTCTCTTGTCGGTTCACCCCTCCACTTT CASSELDSLVGSPLHF NA NA TRBJ1-6 TRBV6-1
TGTGCCAGCAGTTACACGCCGACAGGGGGCAGGAACACTGAAGCTTTCTTT CASSYTPTGGRNTEAFF NA TRBD1 TRBJ1-1 TRBV2
TGTGCCAGCAGCCGAGGGCGGGACTCCGGGTGGGGCTACACCTTC CASSRGRDSGWGYTF NA NA TRBJ1-2 TRBV5-6
TGTGCCAGCAGGACAAGGCCCAATTCACCCCTCCACTTT CASRTRPNSPLHF NA NA TRBJ1-6 TRBV25-1
TGTGCCAGCAGTGGGCAGGCGGGGGGAAAACTGTTTTTT CASSGQAGGKLFF few NA TRBJ1-4 TRBV6-4
TGTGCCAGCAATTCCCTCAGGGTACCCCTCCACTTT CASNSLRVPLHF few NA TRBJ1-6 TRBV2
TGTGCCAGCAGTCTCGGACAGGGTCGGAACGAGCAGTCCTTC CASSLGQGRNEQSF NA TRBD1 TRBJ2-7 TRBV6-5
TGCGCCAGCAGCTTAAGCGGATTGAACTATGGCTACACCTTC CASSLSGLNYGYTF NA NA TRBJ1-2 TRBV5-1
TGTGCCAGCAGTCTAGGGACAGGGATACCCTATGGCTACACCTTC CASSLGTGIPYGYTF NA TRBD1 TRBJ1-2 TRBV25-1
TGTGCCAGCAGGCTACAGGGAGGGAGAACTGAAGCTTTCTTT CASRLQGGRTEAFF NA NA TRBJ1-1 TRBV6-5
TGCAGCGTTGTGGAGGGGACCCAGTACTTC CSVVEGTQYF NA NA TRBJ2-5 TRBV29-1
TGCGCCAGCAGCCGCCGAGATAGCTCCCGGGACACCTACAATGAGCAGTTCTTC CASSRRDSSRDTYNEQFF NA NA TRBJ2-1 TRBV4-1
TGCGCCAGCAGCTTGATCCCGGGGGTAAAAGAGACCCAGTACTTC CASSLIPGVKETQYF NA NA TRBJ2-5 TRBV5-1
TGCGCCAGCAGCCAAGACCCGAATCAGCCCCAGCATTTT CASSQDPNQPQHF NA NA TRBJ1-5 TRBV4-1
TGCGCCAGCAGCCTGGGGGGCGGTTACACTGAAGCTTTCTTT CASSLGGGYTEAFF NA NA TRBJ1-1 TRBV5-1
TGTGCCAGCAGTTACCTCCGGACTCTCCGCGCAGATACGCAGTATTTT CASSYLRTLRADTQYF NA NA TRBJ2-3 TRBV6-5
TGTGCCAGCAGTGTCTCGACTAGCGGGGCGTACGAGCAGTACTTC CASSVSTSGAYEQYF NA TRBD2 TRBJ2-7 TRBV2
TGCGCCAGCAGCCTGGGGACAGGGTTTCCGACCTACGAGCAGTACTTC CASSLGTGFPTYEQYF NA TRBD1 TRBJ2-7 TRBV5-1
TGTGCCAGTAGTATAGGACGGGGGGTCCTCTATGGCTACACCTTC CASSIGRGVLYGYTF NA NA TRBJ1-2 TRBV19